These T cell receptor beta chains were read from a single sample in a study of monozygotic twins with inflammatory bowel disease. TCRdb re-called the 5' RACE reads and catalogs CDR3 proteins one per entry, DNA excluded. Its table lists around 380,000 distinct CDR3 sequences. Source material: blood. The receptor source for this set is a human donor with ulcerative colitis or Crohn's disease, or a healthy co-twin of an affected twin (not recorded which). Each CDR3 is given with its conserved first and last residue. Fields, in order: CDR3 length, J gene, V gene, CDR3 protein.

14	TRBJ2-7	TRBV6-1	CATAGRMYAYEQYF
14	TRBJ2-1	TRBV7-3	CASSSRQGPNEQFF
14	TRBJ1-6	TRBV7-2	CASSLGLFHSPLHF
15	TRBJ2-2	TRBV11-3	CASSARTGPRRRLFF
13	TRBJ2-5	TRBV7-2	CASSTGVQETQYF
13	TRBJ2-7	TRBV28	CASSLTAPYEQYF
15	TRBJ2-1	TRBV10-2	CASSGGRGAGNEQFF
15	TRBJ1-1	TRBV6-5	CASSYSRGLNTEAFF
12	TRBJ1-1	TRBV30	CAWSEMNTEAFF
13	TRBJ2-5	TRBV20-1	CSATLVVKETQYF
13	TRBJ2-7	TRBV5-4	CASSYGASYEQYF
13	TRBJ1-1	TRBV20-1	CSAKVNMNTEAFF
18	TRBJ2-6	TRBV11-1	CASRHETGGSFGANVLTF